These 13 T cell receptor beta chains were sequenced from one sample in a study of spatial heterogeneity in lung cancer. Via MiXCR, TCRdb re-called the 5' RACE reads, giving one row per CDR3 protein. The sample holds approximately 52,000 distinct CDR3 sequences, approximately 5% seen once. The time point: sample taken at primary tumor resection. Sequenced here: PBMCs, sampled at surgery. Receptors originate from a male donor with early-stage non-small cell lung cancer.

This clonotype was detected ten times or more. This chain links TRBV20-1 with TRBJ1-6, with TRBD1 identical over 8 bases. CDR3 length equals 15 residues. Trimming took 3 bases from V and 7 from J; bases not matched to a gene: 8. Germline-derived CDR1 and CDR2 are DFQATT and SNEGSKA (reference sequence). The CDR3 DNA reads TGCAGTGCTAGCTCTTCCGGGACAGGCAATTCACCCCTCCACTTT. Translation: CSASSSGTGNSPLHF.

The sample holds many counts of this clonotype. V and J are TRBV25-1 and TRBJ1-4, with 9 bases fitting TRBD1. Germline loops: CDR1 MGHDK, CDR2 SYGVNS. J gave up 5 bases and V 3 bases, and 1 base lay outside the gene matches. There are 14 residues in the CDR3. In DNA form, the CDR3 reads TGTGCCAGCAGTGAGGGGACAGGGAATGAAAAACTGTTTTTT. Translating it yields CASSEGTGNEKLFF.

Ten or more counts support this clonotype. This chain uses TRBV5-1 with TRBJ2-3; TRBD1 agrees at 10 bases. With 0 bases clipped from V and 5 bases from J, the junction kept 15 bases outside the gene matches. In germline, CDR1 is SGHRS, CDR2 YFSETQ. This CDR3 comprises 19 residues. The CDR3 here is CASSLGDRGSPRQGDTQYF. CDR3 nucleotides: TGCGCCAGCAGCTTGGGGGACAGGGGAAGCCCCCGGCAAGGAGATACGCAGTATTTT. Filled out from reference TRBV5-1 and TRBJ2-3, the complete variable domain reads KAGVTQTPRYLIKTRGQQVTLSCSPISGHRSVSWYQQTPGQGLQFLFEYFSETQRNKGNFPGRFSGRQFSNSRSEMNVSTLELGDSALYLCASSLGDRGSPRQGDTQYFGPGTRLTVL.

This clonotype occurred many times. V is TRBV30 and J is TRBJ2-2; D is uncertain. CDR3 length: 16 residues. Germline V gives CDR1 GTSNPN, CDR2 SVGIG (reference sequence). V lost 2 bases and J 0 bases, leaving 13 bases between the germline ends. The CDR3 protein is CAWSLRKLANTGELFF. DNA for the CDR3: TGTGCCTGGAGTCTACGAAAGCTAGCGAACACCGGGGAGCTGTTTTTT. Full variable domain (outside the CDR3, taken from reference TRBV30 and TRBJ2-2): SQTIHQWPATLVQPVGSPLSLECTVEGTSNPNLYWYRQAAGRGLQLLFYSVGIGQISSEVPQNLSASRPQDRQFILSSKKLLLSDSGFYLCAWSLRKLANTGELFFGEGSRLTVL.

V and J are TRBV5-1 and TRBJ1-1, with 8 bases that match TRBD1. This CDR3 spans 15 amino acids. Germline values: CDR1 SGHRS, CDR2 YFSETQ. Trimming took 0 bases from V and 3 from J; bases not matched to a gene: 4. This CDR3 reads CASSLGPQGDTEAFF. In DNA form, the CDR3 reads TGCGCCAGCAGCTTGGGGCCACAGGGGGACACTGAAGCTTTCTTT.

This clonotype was counted at least ten times. V usage is TRBV20-1 and J usage is TRBJ2-7, with D possibly matching TRBD2 (6 bases). The V and J ends lost 1 base and 2 bases respectively, with 24 bases between them. CDR1 and CDR2 (germline): DFQATT, SNEGSKA (reference sequence). The CDR3 has 18 amino acids. The CDR3 loop is CSARAPPPPLTSAYEQYF. CDR3 DNA sequence: TGCAGTGCTAGAGCACCGCCCCCCCCTTTGACTAGTGCCTACGAGCAGTACTTC.

This clonotype has at least ten counts. The V gene is TRBV18, the J gene TRBJ2-2; D gene ambiguous. CDR1 is KGHSH and CDR2 is LQKENI in the germline V gene. This CDR3 has 14 residues. The germline V and J ends were trimmed by 0 bases and 5 bases, with 7 bases remaining between them. Written as DNA, the CDR3 is TGTGCCAGCTCACCACCATCGGTAACCGGGGAGCTGTTTTTT. Translation: CASSPPSVTGELFF.

This clonotype was seen just once. The junction and the germline gene differ at one end; a read error may be behind it. The V gene is TRBV7-2, the J gene TRBJ2-4; no reliable D call. Germline V gene lookup returns CDR1 SGHTA and CDR2 FQGNSA. The CDR3 runs 16 residues. The CDR3 DNA reads TGTGCCAGCAGCGAGGAAGCCCGATTAGCCAAAAATATTCAGTACTTC. Protein: CASSEEARLAKNIQYF.

This clonotype has just a few counts. This chain connects TRBV4-3 to TRBJ2-1; D gene ambiguous. The CDR3 extends over 14 amino acids. V shed 0 bases and J shed 7 bases, with 10 bases lying between them. Germline V gene data show CDR1 as LGHNA and CDR2 as YSLEER. The CDR3 DNA reads TGCGCCAGCAGCCAAGACGCCGCCGGGAATGAGCAGTTCTTC. Protein product: CASSQDAAGNEQFF.

Only a few counts were recorded for this clonotype. V and J are TRBV27 and TRBJ2-1, with TRBD2 matching 8 bases. The V gene's germline CDR1 is MNHEY and CDR2 SMNVEV (reference sequence). This CDR3 comprises 15 residues. Losses at the gene ends were 10 bases for V and 10 bases for J; bases not matched to a gene: 18. The CDR3 region is CATVTAREGGLEQFF. The CDR3 nucleotides are TGTGCCACCGTTACGGCTCGGGAGGGAGGCTTAGAGCAGTTCTTC.

This clonotype was counted ten times or more. The J gene is TRBJ2-4, the V gene TRBV28; D possibly corresponds to TRBD1 (6 bases). V lost 2 bases to trimming and J lost 16 bases, with 18 bases between them. The CDR3 sequence is 13 residues long. In germline, CDR1 is MDHEN, CDR2 SYDVKM. For the CDR3, the DNA is TGTGCCAGCAGTTTAACCTCCGGGGACACCTTTTACTTC. Translated, it gives CASSLTSGDTFYF.

This clonotype was seen at least ten times. The J gene is TRBJ2-1, the V gene TRBV2; 7 bases are a match to TRBD1. CDR1 SNHLY and CDR2 FYNNEI come from the germline V gene. With 4 bases clipped from V and 5 bases from J, the junction kept 2 bases outside the gene matches. The CDR3 loop spans 13 amino acids. CDR3 residues: CASSVDRDNEQFF. The CDR3 region has the DNA TGTGCCAGCAGTGTTGACAGGGACAATGAGCAGTTCTTC.

The count of this clonotype is one. The V gene is TRBV7-1, the J gene TRBJ2-1; D is ambiguous. TRBV7-1 is sorted into the ORF group, with uncertain function. Trimming shortened V by 5 bases and J by 2 bases, and 10 bases separated the two germline ends. The CDR3 spans 14 residues. The CDR3 sequence: CASSPFPAYNEQFF. The CDR3 nucleotides read TGTGCCAGCAGCCCTTTTCCCGCCTACAATGAGCAGTTCTTC.